This TCR beta chain was sequenced in a study of shared clonotypes between healthy human individuals. Study-wide results and limits: Clonotypes that were shared across several donors made up roughly 5% of naive CD4 clonotypes.

Trimming removed 2 bases at V and 2 bases at J, with 8 bases between. The CDR3 spans 14 residues. Germline CDR1 is WNHNN and CDR2 is SYGVQD (reference sequence). Evenly divided among several immunoSEQ plates was the genomic DNA of each subset. Libraries were prepared by immunoSEQ multiplex PCR; TCRdb keeps only in-frame clonotypes and omits some of them. The sample lists around 700,000 clones, roughly 70% seen once, with less than 2% in the top ten. Worth noting for this clone: Its specificity is unknown.

The genes are TRBV10-1 and TRBJ2-3, with D perhaps matching TRBD1 or TRBD2 (5 bases each). The TCR sequence derives from a woman in her thirties in good health. The sequenced sample consisted of memory CD4+ T cells sorted from blood. This sample's subset: CD45RA-negative fraction. CDR3: CASSEGGPTDTQYF. The CDR3 DNA reads TGCGCCAGCAGTGAGGGGGGACCCACAGATACGCAGTATTTT.